Listed below are T cell receptor beta chains from one sample, sequenced in a study of T cells in Graves' hyperthyroidism and ophthalmopathy. MiXCR, applied by TCRdb to the multiplex PCR reads, yields one record per CDR3 protein. Of a few hundred thousand distinct CDR3 sequences listed, about 14% are singletons. Specimen: blood. The receptors derive from a woman aged 40 to 55 with Graves' hyperthyroidism that later progressed to Graves' ophthalmopathy. The CDR3 runs from the conserved cysteine through the conserved F or W. The D gene is left open where the match is weak. Clone size is given for some rows only: seen once, a few or many times, or a class if the clone is expanded.

j_call d_call v_call clone_size cdr3_aa cdr3_nt
TRBJ2-7 TRBD2 TRBV20-1 many CSARRLAGVTHEQYF TGCAGTGCTAGAAGGCTAGCGGGAGTTACCCACGAGCAGTACTTC
TRBJ1-6 TRBD1 TRBV6-2/TRBV6-3 many CASSYAGQGYSPLHF TGTGCCAGCAGTTACGCGGGACAGGGCTATTCACCCCTCCACTTT
TRBJ2-5 TRBD2 TRBV29-1 NA CSSQRGLQETQYF TGCAGCTCCCAGAGGGGACTACAAGAGACCCAGTACTTC
TRBJ2-1 TRBD2 TRBV20-1 many CSAERATSGLARNEQFF TGCAGTGCGGAAAGAGCCACCTCGGGACTAGCGCGCAATGAGCAGTTCTTC
TRBJ2-7 NA TRBV24-1 many CATAQDAYEQYF TGTGCCACCGCTCAGGATGCCTACGAGCAGTACTTC
TRBJ2-7 TRBD1 TRBV19 many CASRQTGSYRYEQYF TGTGCCAGTAGGCAGACAGGGTCGTACCGGTACGAGCAGTACTTC
TRBJ2-2 NA TRBV9 NA CASSVYETGELFF TGTGCCAGCAGCGTGTACGAGACCGGGGAGCTGTTTTTT
TRBJ2-7 NA TRBV11-2 many CASTLYRDTHEQYF TGTGCCAGCACCTTGTACCGGGACACCCACGAGCAGTACTTC
TRBJ2-7 NA TRBV6-1 many CASRDFSYEQYF TGTGCCAGCAGGGACTTCTCCTACGAGCAGTACTTC
TRBJ2-1 TRBD2 TRBV28 NA CASSLIRGGFIDEQFF TGTGCCAGCAGTTTAATTAGGGGAGGGTTTATCGATGAGCAGTTCTTC
TRBJ2-2 TRBD2 TRBV5-1 many CASSLGLAGVSGELFF TGCGCCAGCAGCTTGGGCCTAGCGGGAGTGTCCGGGGAGCTGTTTTTT
TRBJ1-1 NA TRBV19 many CASSINRGTEAFF TGTGCCAGTAGTATAAACCGGGGGACTGAAGCTTTCTTT
TRBJ2-5 TRBD2 TRBV20-1 many CSARGRTSGQETQYF TGCAGTGCTAGAGGGCGGACTAGCGGCCAAGAGACCCAGTACTTC
TRBJ2-3 TRBD2 TRBV24-1 many CATMAGVQDTQYF TGTGCCACCATGGCGGGAGTGCAAGATACGCAGTATTTT
TRBJ1-2 NA TRBV5-1 many CASSAQELYGYTF TGCGCCAGCAGCGCGCAGGAGCTTTATGGCTACACCTTC
TRBJ2-5 TRBD1 TRBV7-9 many CASSSGQGVGETQYF TGTGCCAGCAGCTCGGGACAGGGGGTTGGAGAGACCCAGTACTTC